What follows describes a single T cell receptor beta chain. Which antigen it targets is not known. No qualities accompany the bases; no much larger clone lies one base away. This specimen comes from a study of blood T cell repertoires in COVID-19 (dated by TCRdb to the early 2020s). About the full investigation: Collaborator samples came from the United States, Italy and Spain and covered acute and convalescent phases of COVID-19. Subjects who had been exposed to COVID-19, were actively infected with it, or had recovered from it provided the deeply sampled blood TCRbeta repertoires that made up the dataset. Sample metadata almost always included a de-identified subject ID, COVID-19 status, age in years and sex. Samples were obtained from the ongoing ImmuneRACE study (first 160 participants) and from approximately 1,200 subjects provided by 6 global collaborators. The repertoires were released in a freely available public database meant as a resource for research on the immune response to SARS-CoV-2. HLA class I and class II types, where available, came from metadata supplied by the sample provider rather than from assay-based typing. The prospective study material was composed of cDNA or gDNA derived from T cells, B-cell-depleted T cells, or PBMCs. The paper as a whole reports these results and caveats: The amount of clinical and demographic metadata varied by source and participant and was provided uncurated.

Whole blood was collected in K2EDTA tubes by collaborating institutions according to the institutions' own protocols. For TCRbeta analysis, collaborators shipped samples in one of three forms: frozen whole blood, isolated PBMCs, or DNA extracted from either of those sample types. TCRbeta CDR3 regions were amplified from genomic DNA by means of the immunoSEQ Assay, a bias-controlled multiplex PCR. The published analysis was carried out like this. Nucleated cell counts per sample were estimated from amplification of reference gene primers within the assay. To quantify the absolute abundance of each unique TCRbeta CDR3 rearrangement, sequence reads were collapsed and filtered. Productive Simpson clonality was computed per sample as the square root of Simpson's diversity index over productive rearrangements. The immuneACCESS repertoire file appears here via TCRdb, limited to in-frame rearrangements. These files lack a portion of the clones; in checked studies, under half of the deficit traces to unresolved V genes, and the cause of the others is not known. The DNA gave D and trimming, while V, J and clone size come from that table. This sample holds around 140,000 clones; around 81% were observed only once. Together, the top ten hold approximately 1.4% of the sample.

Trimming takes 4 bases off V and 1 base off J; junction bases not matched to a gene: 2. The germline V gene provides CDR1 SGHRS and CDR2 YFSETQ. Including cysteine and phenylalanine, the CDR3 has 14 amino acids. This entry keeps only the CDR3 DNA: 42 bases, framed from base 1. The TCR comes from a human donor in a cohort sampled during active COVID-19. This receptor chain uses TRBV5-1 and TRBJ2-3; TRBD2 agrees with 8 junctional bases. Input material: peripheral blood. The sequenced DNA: TGCGCCAGCAGCCCGACTAGCGGCACAGATACGCAGTATTTT. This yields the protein CASSPTSGTDTQYF.